This paragraph reports one T cell receptor beta chain. Its specificity is unknown. The entry originates in a study of OX40 agonist ivuxolimab in advanced cancers. For the study at large: Dose-escalation patients suffered from hepatocellular carcinoma, melanoma, renal cell or head and neck cancer. Study findings and constraints: There were also nonresponders showing low normalized T-cell clonal expansion.

The method was immunoSEQ multiplex PCR; TCRdb's version includes in-frame clones alone and lacks a portion of them. The table shows 44,000 or so clones, with more than 65% occurring only once. The CDR3 is 14 amino acids. Trimming pared 7 bases from V and 5 bases from J, leaving 17 bases between. Per the germline V gene, CDR1 is SNHLY and CDR2 is FYNNEI. This TCR was recovered from an adult with an advanced solid tumor such as melanoma, head and neck, liver or kidney cancer. The gene calls are TRBV2 and TRBJ1-1, with D perhaps TRBD1 (5 bases). Sequenced material: CD4+ or CD8+ T cells sorted from blood, taken in a trial of the OX40 agonist ivuxolimab. For the CDR3, the DNA is TGTGCCAGCACCTCACGGTGGGGGAGGACTGAAGCTTTCTTT. This gives the protein CASTSRWGRTEAFF.